This TCR beta chain was sequenced for a study of CD8 T cells in Susac syndrome (dated by TCRdb to the late 2010s). General notes on the study: Whether CD8+ T cell activation and differentiation in Susac syndrome was antigen driven was tested using repertoire sequencing.

Peripheral blood CD8+ and CD4+ T cells from healthy donors, Susac syndrome patients and multiple sclerosis patients were profiled by high-throughput TCR beta sequencing. The healthy donors served as controls matched for age and sex. CD8+ TEMRA cells were enriched by FACS, while bulk CD8+ and CD4+ T cells were purified by magnetic negative isolation. Blood was collected in EDTA tubes and processed within 24 hours, with PBMCs isolated through density gradient centrifugation. PBMCs intended for TCR sequencing were cryopreserved in liquid nitrogen and thawed later in a water bath at 37 degrees C. The sorted or isolated CD4+, CD8+ and CD8+ TEMRA cells had a purity of 90% or higher. RNA was extracted using the RNeasy kit, and roughly 0.5 to 1 ug of the RNA was reverse transcribed with random hexamers. The immunoSEQ multiplex PCR assay, covering 54 Vbeta and 13 Jbeta segments, was used to amplify TCR beta CDR3 regions. PCR amplification bias was corrected by using a synthetic template baseline for primer optimization and computational correction. The authors' pipeline ran thus. Reads were annotated to V, D and J genes per IMGT and analyzed with immunoSEQ Analyzer, keeping only productive sequences. To calculate clonality, Shannon entropy was normalized by log2 of the number of productive unique sequences and then subtracted from one. For each patient and control, public and private clones were evaluated among the 100 most prevalent clones. Clones were defined as Susac-specific when absent from the healthy and MS cohorts, from about 1,100 published viral clones and from other ImmuneACCESS disease sequences. TCRdb reanalyzed the raw reads on its own, using fastp at Q25 for trimming and MiXCR for clone calling, and kept in-frame beta chains. CDR3 protein sequences are deduplicated, and each keeps its most common genes and DNA. The V and J calls and clone size are TCRdb's, not the authors'. The table for this sample lists about 200,000 distinct CDR3 sequences; 95% of them were counted only once. Clones ranked in the top ten supply under 0.12% of the sample.

The germline V gene encodes CDR1 MNHEY and CDR2 SMNVEV (reference sequence). Trimming costs V 1 base and J 4 bases, and their ends lie 16 bases apart. The CDR3 spans 16 residues, from the cysteine through the phenylalanine. CDR3 DNA is the only sequence kept; it has 48 bases, read in frame from the first base. Here is what the overall study found, with its caveats: The number of individuals in the TCR sequencing and HLA analysis was recognized as being relatively small.

A note on this clonotype: Its antigen is unknown. Base qualities were left out, and no much larger clone turns up one base away.

The sample consisted of CD4+ T cells from PBMCs. The rearranged chain carries TRBV27 and TRBJ1-1; the D segment could be TRBD1, given 5 matching bases. This TCR was recovered from a human donor in good health. The DNA sequence follows: TGTGCCAGCAGTTTATGGGACCCTGCGAGGGGCACTGAAGCTTTCTTT. This yields the protein CASSLWDPARGTEAFF.